A selection of T cell receptor beta chains follows, all from one sample in a study of cytomegalovirus exposure and HLA in healthy donors. Sequencing was performed with immunoSEQ multiplex PCR; in TCRdb, only in-frame clones are kept and a portion is missing. The table has about 120,000 clones, around 87% seen once. Input material: PBMCs. These receptors were obtained from a woman aged 25-40 years in good health and CMV-seropositive. CDR3s include the opening cysteine and the closing phenylalanine or tryptophan.

>TRBV9|TRBJ1-6
CASSARGDSLTRNSPLHF
>TRBV30|TRBJ2-2
CAWGQLRQGTGELFF
>TRBV6-6|TRBJ1-5
CASSYEGNQPQHF
>TRBV9|TRBJ1-2
CASSVAGQPAGGYTF
>TRBV28|TRBJ2-1
CASRVRAGSSYNEQFF
>TRBV6-6|TRBJ1-4
CASEGGEKLFF
>TRBV11-1|TRBJ2-7
CASSYYSYEQYF
>TRBV27|TRBJ2-7
CASRTGIGEQYF
>TRBV9|TRBJ1-1
CASSSTTGGTEAFF
>TRBV5-1|TRBJ1-4
CASSLGTANEKLFF
>TRBV6-5|TRBJ2-5
CASSRDRTGETQYF
>TRBV18|TRBJ1-4
CASSPRIENEKLFF
>TRBV27|TRBJ1-1
CASSRTGTGGEAFF
>TRBV14|TRBJ2-7
CASSQGLGGEQYF
>TRBV13|TRBJ2-5
CASSKVGVETQYF
>TRBV6-6|TRBJ2-3
CASSRISGQGTDTQYF
>TRBV6-1|TRBJ1-4
CASSSSGLGKLFF
>TRBV6-5|TRBJ2-7
CASSRDGTGGYEQYF
>TRBV6-1|TRBJ2-7
CASSYYEQYF
>TRBV4-1|TRBJ1-1
CASKGYVNTEAFF
>TRBV5-1|TRBJ2-3
CASSLHLKPGTDTQYF
>TRBV27|TRBJ2-1
CASSASGFDEQFF
>TRBV9|TRBJ1-5
CASSVVQINQPQHF
>TRBV4-2|TRBJ2-7
CASSQRPGSAYEQYF
>TRBV19|TRBJ1-1
CASSLGTAGAYTEAFF
>TRBV7-2|TRBJ1-2
CASSRDSGVGYGYTF
>TRBV4-1|TRBJ2-3
CASSPGVGLATDTQYF
>TRBV10-3|TRBJ2-4
CAISAGGGENIQYF
>TRBV2|TRBJ1-6
CASSTTGNNSPLHF
>TRBV11-2|TRBJ2-2
CASRRETGWGGELFF
>TRBV6-1|TRBJ2-7
CASSGQGATYEQYF
>TRBV5-4|TRBJ1-1
CASSRQGFTEAFF
>TRBV27|TRBJ2-7
CASSFSLPKPLDEQYF
>TRBV29-1|TRBJ1-1
CSVNPGNLNTEAFF
>TRBV6-5|TRBJ1-3
CASSGTGAGNTIYF